The present entry profiles one T cell receptor beta chain with its context. This clonotype was recorded many times. Its antigen is still unknown. No base quality values were provided; no much bigger clone lies one nucleotide off. The source of the sample is a study of regulatory T cells in long-lasting Graves disease (dated by TCRdb to the early 2020s). Study-wide context: Patients with newly diagnosed Graves' disease had been on antithyroid drugs for under 3 months. Peripheral blood TCR sequencing and RNA sequencing compared persistent Graves' disease patients with newly diagnosed Graves' disease patients. The study was registered as a clinical trial and conducted in China. TCR sequencing covered roughly 13 persistent and approximately 20 newly diagnosed Graves' disease patients, around 35 samples in total. Broader findings and caveats from the paper: Patients with persistent disease shared more public clonotypes (around 2,500) than newly diagnosed patients did (about 1,000). As a limitation, the authors acknowledged that the small sample size may reduce accuracy. Preferential use of TRBV28, TRBJ1-2 and TRBJ2-5 was observed in persistent disease, whereas TRBV20-1 and TRBJ2-1 were favored in newly diagnosed disease. Compared with newly diagnosed patients, patients with persistent Graves' disease had lower TCR Shannon entropy and fewer highly expanded clones, which suggests clonal expansion. Because the primary lesion, thyroid tissue, could not be accessed, the study looked at peripheral blood alone. Sequencing and analysis were restricted to the TCR beta chain.

The cysteine opens and the phenylalanine closes a CDR3 of 16 amino acids. This entry keeps only the CDR3 DNA: 48 bases, framed from base 1. CDR1 and CDR2, per the germline V gene (reference sequence), are GTSNPN and SVGIG. V and J are trimmed by 4 bases and 7 bases, and the gene matches miss 11 bases of the junction. The library was generated by multiplex PCR. TCRdb lists the instrument as Illumina HiSeq 4000. CDR3 regions were amplified by Arm-PCR with iRepertoire HTBI primers to construct TCR beta libraries. Before sequencing, the PCR products went through gel purification. The paper's data handling went like this. Gene usage analysis of CDR3 amino acid clonotypes relied on the 55 to 80 TRBV and around 14 TRBJ segments identified across samples. Filtered high-quality paired reads were merged into contigs using COPE and FqMerger. Contigs were aligned with BLAST to IMGT TRBV, TRBD and TRBJ reference genes, and CDR3 was defined per IMGT. Any clonotype with a frequency above 0.1% was counted as a highly expanded clone. Repertoire diversity was measured by Shannon entropy, and V-J evenness by the Gini coefficient. Clonotypes shared by more than one individual were considered public. The public sequencing data were trimmed at Q25 with fastp and processed into clonotypes with MiXCR by TCRdb, which kept only in-frame beta chains. Rows with one shared CDR3 protein collapse into an entry with the most common genes and DNA. TCRdb, not the original authors, processed these V and J calls. The sample table holds 550,000 or so distinct CDR3 sequences, of which around 13% were seen once. The ten largest account for approximately 9% of the sample.

The sample's time point label, decoded: newly diagnosed GD, antithyroid drugs for less than 3 months. For both TCR sequencing and RNA sequencing, RNA was extracted from PBMCs using TRIzol. The diagnosis of Graves' disease followed American Thyroid Association guidelines. The patients came from an endocrinology department in Xi'an, China. From each patient, around 9 milliliters of peripheral blood was collected into an EDTA anticoagulant tube. Ficoll Paque Plus density gradient separation was used to isolate PBMCs, and no additional T cell sorting was done. An Agilent 2100 Bioanalyzer and agarose gel were used to assess RNA quality, and a NanoDrop 2000 was used to measure RNA concentration. These records were also assigned to another study, of T cells in Graves' hyperthyroidism and ophthalmopathy. As that second paper reports: Stable Graves' hyperthyroidism was defined as the absence of progression to ophthalmopathy over 18 months of follow-up. Hyperthyroidism patients were aged 18 to 65 years and newly diagnosed, with disease duration of less than 2 months. The study excluded patients with uncontrolled infections, other autoimmune diseases, pregnancy or lactation. Diagnoses were based on clinical symptoms, serum thyroxine and TRAb, thyroid ultrasound and orbital computed tomography. The first round of RT-PCR for the TCR CDR3 was performed with the HTBI primer set and the Qiagen OneStep RT-PCR kit. Most expanded thyroid clonotypes (frequency above 0.001) were also detected in blood, a finding suggesting that blood repertoires may reflect thyroid immune responses. Ophthalmopathy was separated from stable hyperthyroidism by a 13 V-J signature model, with about 86% sensitivity and roughly 81% specificity obtained in cross-validation and 80%/75% obtained in testing. During validation, the model predicted progression to ophthalmopathy a median of about 6.5 months ahead of onset, with just under 71% sensitivity and 72.22% specificity. A discovery cohort of about a hundred patients, approximately 45 with Graves' ophthalmopathy and about 60 with stable Graves' hyperthyroidism, was used to find distinguishing TCR V-J signatures. An independent validation cohort of about 20 hyperthyroidism patients and about 16 patients who later progressed to ophthalmopathy tested prospective prediction of ophthalmopathy. The 75 to 100 discovery patients were divided at random into training and test sets in a 7:3 ratio. In addition, the study compared T-cell repertoires in thyroid tissue and in blood from roughly six Graves' hyperthyroidism patients. After sampling, hyperthyroidism patients received methimazole starting at 30 mg daily, and ophthalmopathy patients received high-dose intravenous methylprednisolone. Libraries were constructed in a second round of multiplex PCR, after which size selection and purification were performed. Sequencing of the libraries was done on an Illumina HiSeq2000 using paired-end 100 bp reads. SOAPnuke was used to process the raw data, with reads discarded if the reads contained adapters or uncalled bases, had a mean Phred below 15, or lacked an exact constant-primer or identifier match. COPE v1.2.5 was used to merge the high-quality paired reads, and each unique nucleotide sequence was defined as a clonotype. MiTCR v1.1 was used to align clonotypes to the IMGT TRBV, TRBD and TRBJ reference segments. Analysis was restricted to V-J combinations with a frequency above 0.0001, which covered 99.2% of repertoires. A TCS score was defined as the ratio between F50 (clonal expansion) and ExV (chaos), using BLOSUM62-based TCRdist between CDR3 peptides within each V-J. Welch's t-statistics and random forest reduced roughly 500 V-J features to 13, which were used in a naive Bayes classifier (R e1071). Sample size was not statistically predetermined, and blinding of investigators to group allocation was not performed. TCR Vbeta CDR3 sequencing of 120 to 150 peripheral blood samples (approximately 44 ophthalmopathy, 70 to 85 hyperthyroidism and roughly 17 progressor patients) is reported in the paper.

The sequence was obtained from a woman aged 30 to 39 with Graves disease. Donor details come from another sample of the same person, matched by shared clones. In this chain, TRBV30 is recombined with TRBJ2-1, with 12 bases matching TRBD2. Source: peripheral blood mononuclear cells (PBMCs), taken at new diagnosis, from a patient treated with antithyroid drugs. The CDR3 region has the sequence CAWKTLTSGRGNEQFF. The sequence in DNA is TGTGCCTGGAAGACCCTGACTAGCGGGAGAGGGAATGAGCAGTTCTTC.